Following are 24 T cell receptor beta chains from one sample sequenced in a study of cytomegalovirus exposure and HLA in healthy donors. This table comes from immunoSEQ multiplex PCR, and its TCRdb copy is limited to in-frame clones, with some not included. This table has 150,000 to 170,000 clones, around 84% appearing once. Sequencing input: PBMCs. The receptors originated from a human donor in good health.

The CDR3 coding sequence is TGTGCCAGCAGCCCGACTCGGAGCTCTGGAAACACCATATATTTT. It yields the protein CASSPTRSSGNTIYF. This rearrangement joins TRBV11-2 to TRBJ1-3; no definite D call. The CDR3 spans 15 residues. Trimming left V 5 bases short and J 0 bases short, with 11 bases between. Germline assignment: CDR1 SGHAT and CDR2 FQNNGV.

The chain joins TRBV5-4 to TRBJ1-1; no firm D call. The CDR3 covers 11 residues. Trimming removed 5 bases at V and 4 bases at J, with 6 bases between. Germline-derived CDR1 and CDR2 are SGHNT and YYREEE (reference sequence). CDR3 sequence reads: CASSSRTEAFF. CDR3 bases: TGTGCCAGCAGTTCTCGCACTGAAGCTTTCTTT.

This rearrangement joins TRBV27 to TRBJ2-2, with 13 bases fitting TRBD2. The CDR3 runs 17 residues. The V gene end was trimmed by 6 bases and the J gene end by 4 bases; junction bases not matched to a gene: 8. From germline, CDR1 is MNHEY and CDR2 SMNVEV (reference sequence). The DNA for the CDR3 is TGTGCCAGCAGGAAAGGACTAGCGGGAGTAGGCACCGGGGAGCTGTTTTTT. It specifies CASRKGLAGVGTGELFF.

The chain is built from TRBV7-9 and TRBJ1-2; 8 bases agree with TRBD1. V was pared by 3 bases and J by 5 bases, with 2 bases of the junction left unmatched. The CDR3 has 13 amino acids. Germline CDR1 and CDR2: SEHNR and FQNEAQ (reference sequence). CDR3 DNA: TGTGCCAGCAGCTTTCAGGGGGCGTATGGCTACACCTTC. Translation: CASSFQGAYGYTF. The full variable domain, completed using reference TRBV7-9 and TRBJ1-2, is DTGVSQNPRHKITKRGQNVTFRCDPISEHNRLYWYRQTLGQGPEFLTYFQNEAQLEKSRLLSDRFSAERPKGSFSTLEIQRTEQGDSAMYLCASSFQGAYGYTFGSGTRLTVV.

The chain combines TRBV2 with TRBJ2-1, with 8 nucleotides matching TRBD2. This CDR3 has 16 residues. From germline, CDR1 is SNHLY and CDR2 FYNNEI. The V segment lost 4 bases and the J segment 4 bases; nucleotides outside the gene matches: 9. CDR3 bases: TGTGCCAGCAGTGCCTTAGCGGGATGGGCTTACAATGAGCAGTTCTTC. Its protein product is CASSALAGWAYNEQFF.

This clone was seen only once. V and J are TRBV28 and TRBJ2-7, with 10 bases matching TRBD2. With V trimmed by 3 bases and J by 2 bases, 10 bases remained unmatched. Germline CDR1 MDHEN, CDR2 SYDVKM. CDR3 size: 17 residues. CDR3 coding DNA: TGTGCCAGCAGTTTGCGGCTAGCGGGAGTCGGACCCTACGAGCAGTACTTC. Translation gives CASSLRLAGVGPYEQYF.

V is TRBV2 and J is TRBJ2-1; no clear D gene. CDR1 is SNHLY, CDR2 FYNNEI, per germline. The CDR3 spans 16 residues. With 5 bases removed from V and 3 bases from J, the gap between germline ends came to 17 bases. The CDR3 sequence is CASSPKTILFYNEQFF. DNA of the CDR3: TGTGCCAGCAGTCCAAAAACGATACTATTCTACAATGAGCAGTTCTTC.

The chain employs TRBV25-1 and TRBJ2-5; possibly TRBD2 for D (6 bases). From germline, CDR1 is MGHDK and CDR2 SYGVNS. This CDR3 region has 15 residues. The V end was cut by 6 bases, the J end by 5 bases, with 19 bases between. CDR3 DNA: TGTGCCAGCAGCCCGGCGCTGCGGGGTTCGGAGACCCAGTACTTC. It is translated as CASSPALRGSETQYF.

CDR3 residues: CASSKNPSGGAGDTQYF. The CDR3 DNA sequence: TGTGCCAGCAGCAAAAACCCTAGCGGGGGGGCTGGAGATACGCAGTATTTT. The chain links TRBV5-4 to TRBJ2-3; 12 bases map to TRBD2. V was pared by 4 bases and J by 5 bases, with 11 bases of the junction left unmatched. Per germline, CDR1 SGHNT and CDR2 YYREEE (reference sequence). This CDR3 is built from 17 residues.

The rearrangement uses TRBV5-6 and TRBJ2-2; TRBD2 matches 7 bases. Losses at the gene ends were 4 bases for V and 7 bases for J; bases not matched to a gene: 10. The CDR3 extends over 15 amino acids. The germline V gene has CDR1 SGHDT and CDR2 YYEEEE. The CDR3 spells CASSPWVAGIGELFF. CDR3 nucleotides: TGTGCCAGCAGCCCGTGGGTAGCGGGCATCGGGGAGCTGTTTTTT.

The chain is built from TRBV19 and TRBJ1-2; D is undetermined. V lost 2 bases and J lost 1, with 8 bases in between. In germline, CDR1 is LNHDA, CDR2 SQIVND (reference sequence). This CDR3 contains 14 residues. CDR3 protein: CASSILADNYGYTF. The DNA of the CDR3 is TGTGCCAGTAGTATACTGGCAGATAACTATGGCTACACCTTC.

The chain carries TRBV18 and TRBJ2-5; the match to TRBD1 covers 7 bases. Germline V lookup: CDR1 KGHSH, CDR2 LQKENI. Unmatched junction bases numbered 5, after V lost 3 bases and J lost 4 bases. The CDR3 contains 14 residues. The CDR3 nucleotides are TGTGCCAGCTCACCTGACAGGGTAGGAGAGACCCAGTACTTC. Its protein product is CASSPDRVGETQYF.

The rearrangement links TRBV18 to TRBJ2-1, with 8 bases identical to TRBD2. The CDR3 has 19 residues. The V gene's germline CDR1 is KGHSH and CDR2 LQKENI. After removal of 1 base from V and 3 bases from J, the junction contained 14 bases not matched to a gene. This CDR3 reads CASSPLNSLSGTNYNEQFF. The DNA for the CDR3 is TGTGCCAGCTCACCACTTAATTCACTTAGCGGGACGAACTACAATGAGCAGTTCTTC.

V gene TRBV5-1 combines with J gene TRBJ1-1; D not resolved. Trimming stripped 0 bases from V and 1 base from J, with 7 bases between. CDR1 SGHRS and CDR2 YFSETQ come from the germline V gene. There are 14 residues in the CDR3. CDR3 in amino acids: CASSLAGWNTEAFF. For the CDR3, the DNA is TGCGCCAGCAGCTTGGCCGGTTGGAACACTGAAGCTTTCTTT.

The genes are TRBV10-3 and TRBJ1-3, with 8 bases lining up with TRBD1. V was clipped by 4 bases and J by 4 bases; unmatched bases: 6. CDR1 ENHRY and CDR2 SYGVKD come from the germline V gene. This CDR3 is 15 amino acids long. DNA for the CDR3: TGTGCCATCAGTGCAGGACAGGGATCGGGAAACACCATATATTTT. It translates to CAISAGQGSGNTIYF.

The chain combines TRBV9 with TRBJ2-1; 8 bases match TRBD2. Germline CDR1 is SGDLS and CDR2 is YYNGEE. The V segment lost 0 bases and the J segment 4 bases; nucleotides outside the gene matches: 3. The length of the CDR3 is 15 residues. In DNA form, the CDR3 reads TGTGCCAGCAGCGTAGGGGGGACTAGTTACAATGAGCAGTTCTTC. It encodes CASSVGGTSYNEQFF.

The V call is TRBV7-2, the J call TRBJ1-1, with D unclear. Germline V lookup: CDR1 SGHTA, CDR2 FQGNSA. This CDR3 spans 14 amino acids. Trimming left V 5 bases short and J 3 bases short, with 13 bases between. The CDR3 here is CASSREGGYTEAFF. The CDR3, as DNA: TGTGCCAGCAGCCGGGAGGGTGGGTACACTGAAGCTTTCTTT.

The chain has TRBV28 and TRBJ2-7, with a weak D call TRBD2 (5 bases). The CDR3 has 15 amino acids. The germline V gene encodes CDR1 MDHEN and CDR2 SYDVKM. Trimming took off 3 bases at V and 4 bases at J, with 16 bases between the two ends. The CDR3 bases are TGTGCCAGCAGTTTTTACCCCCGTCGGGATTACGAGCAGTACTTC. It translates to CASSFYPRRDYEQYF.

This chain connects TRBV19 to TRBJ1-2; 7 bases map to TRBD1. Germline V gene data show CDR1 as LNHDA and CDR2 as SQIVND (reference sequence). The junction had 7 bases not matched to a gene; V was cut back by 9 bases and J by 0 bases. There are 14 residues in the CDR3. CDR3 bases: TGTGCCAGCACAAACAGGGGAGCTAACTATGGCTACACCTTC. Translating gives CASTNRGANYGYTF.

The chain couples TRBV11-2 to TRBJ1-1; D uncertain. The germline V and J ends were trimmed by 6 bases and 1 base, with 9 bases remaining between them. Germline lookup yields CDR1 SGHAT and CDR2 FQNNGV. The CDR3 extends over 13 amino acids. The CDR3 coding sequence is TGTGCCAGCAGGCTGACAAAGAACACTGAAGCTTTCTTT. It yields the protein CASRLTKNTEAFF. The variable domain in full, completed from reference TRBV11-2 and TRBJ1-1, reads EAGVAQSPRYKIIEKRQSVAFWCNPISGHATLYWYQQILGQGPKLLIQFQNNGVVDDSQLPKDRFSAERLKGVDSTLKIQPAKLEDSAVYLCASRLTKNTEAFFGQGTRLTVV.

The rearrangement links TRBV18 to TRBJ2-7, with a weak D call TRBD2 (5 bases). Germline V gene sequence: CDR1 KGHSH, CDR2 LQKENI. This CDR3 contains 15 residues. The V gene lost 3 bases and the J gene lost 4 bases, with 16 bases spanning the gap. In DNA form, the CDR3 reads TGTGCCAGCTCACCCGGGATTCAAGACGGTTACGAGCAGTACTTC. It codes for CASSPGIQDGYEQYF.

CDR3 region: CASSVEPGGPADTQYF. CDR3 nucleotides: TGTGCCAGCAGCGTAGAACCGGGGGGCCCAGCAGATACGCAGTATTTT. V and J are TRBV9 and TRBJ2-3, with D perhaps matching TRBD2 (7 bases). Germline V CDR1 and CDR2: SGDLS, YYNGEE. The CDR3 length is 16 residues. V was cut by 0 bases and J by 4 bases, with 15 bases left in between.

This clone was seen a single time. In DNA, the CDR3 is TGTGCCAGCAGCTTACTTGGACAGCGGGGAGAGACCCAGTACTTC. Translating gives CASSLLGQRGETQYF. The chain has TRBV7-9 and TRBJ2-5, with a weak D call TRBD2 (7 bases). There are 15 residues in the CDR3. Germline CDR1 is SEHNR and CDR2 is FQNEAQ (reference sequence). With 2 bases removed from V and 4 bases from J, the gap between germline ends came to 14 bases.

This rearrangement joins TRBV2 to TRBJ2-5, with a tentative D call TRBD1 (6 bases). The CDR3 covers 16 residues. From germline, CDR1 is SNHLY and CDR2 FYNNEI. The V gene lost 3 bases and the J gene lost 4 bases, with 18 bases spanning the gap. CDR3 amino acids: CASSDPGRGRAETQYF. In DNA form, the CDR3 reads TGTGCCAGCAGTGATCCCGGCAGGGGAAGGGCAGAGACCCAGTACTTC.